Below are 27 T cell receptor beta chains sequenced from a single sample in a study of early T cells in non-severe SARS-CoV-2 infection. TCRdb passed the 5' RACE reads through MiXCR, listing each CDR3 protein once. The data show 15,000 to 20,000 distinct CDR3 sequences, around 5.7% seen once. The sequencing input was whole blood. The source of these receptors is an adult who was a healthcare worker with PCR-confirmed SARS-CoV-2 infection or an uninfected control (not recorded which).

This clonotype was observed at least ten times. This chain uses TRBV12-3 or TRBV12-4 with TRBJ2-3; no definite D call. V shed 2 bases and J shed 2 bases, with 17 bases lying between them. This CDR3 has 17 residues. DNA of the CDR3: TGTGCCAGCAGTTTACGAGGCAGCACCACGGTCACAGATACGCAGTATTTT. It codes for CASSLRGSTTVTDTQYF.

This clonotype is deemed medium-sized. The CDR3 DNA sequence: TGTGCCAGCTGTTCGTGGGGCTCTGGGGCCAACGTCCTGACTTTC. Encoded protein: CASCSWGSGANVLTF. This chain joins TRBV12-3 or TRBV12-4 and TRBJ2-6; unclear D gene. CDR3 length equals 15 residues. Trimming removed 8 bases at V and 0 bases at J, with 11 bases between.

Many counts were recorded for this clonotype. The CDR3 DNA sequence: TGTGCCAGCAGTCAACAACAGGGGGCCCAGCCCCAGCATTTT. Translated, it gives CASSQQQGAQPQHF. This sequence joins TRBV12-3 or TRBV12-4 and TRBJ1-5; TRBD1 matches at 9 bases. CDR3 size: 14 residues. After removal of 5 bases from V and 7 bases from J, the junction contained 6 bases not matched to a gene.

This clonotype was recorded many times. The genes are TRBV11-2 and TRBJ2-1; 11 bases match TRBD1. Germline V gene data show CDR1 as SGHAT and CDR2 as FQNNGV. V lost 5 bases, J lost 9 bases, and 15 bases stayed unmatched. This CDR3 contains 17 residues. CDR3 in amino acids: CASSRLPPDRGRVEQFF. The CDR3 DNA reads TGTGCCAGCAGCCGTCTTCCCCCGGACAGGGGGCGAGTTGAGCAGTTCTTC.

This clonotype showed up many times. This chain connects TRBV11-2 to TRBJ2-7; 10 bases match TRBD1. This CDR3 comprises 15 residues. With 3 bases clipped from V and 1 base from J, the junction kept 3 bases outside the gene matches. CDR1 and CDR2 from the germline V gene are SGHAT and FQNNGV. As DNA, the CDR3 is TGTGCCAGCAGCTTCGGGACAGGGGTTTCCTACGAGCAGTACTTC. Amino acid sequence: CASSFGTGVSYEQYF.

The chain is built from TRBV29-1 and TRBJ2-7; D not resolved. Trimming took off 4 bases at V and 5 bases at J, with 12 bases between the two ends. Germline-derived CDR1 and CDR2 are SQVTM and ANQGSEA. This CDR3 comprises 12 residues. The CDR3 sequence is CSVVPTPNEQYF. The CDR3 nucleotides read TGCAGCGTTGTCCCCACCCCCAACGAGCAGTACTTC.

There are many counts of this clonotype. The chain links TRBV20-1 to TRBJ2-7; D unclear. The CDR3 sequence is 13 residues long. Germline V CDR1 and CDR2: DFQATT, SNEGSKA (reference sequence). Trimming took off 3 bases at V and 4 bases at J, with 13 bases between the two ends. The CDR3 DNA reads as TGCAGTGCTAGGGGAACTCGCGATTACGAGCAGTACTTC. Its protein is CSARGTRDYEQYF.

This clonotype appeared many times. The chain is built from TRBV19 and TRBJ1-1; 7 bases line up with TRBD1. The CDR3 spans 17 residues. J lost 5 bases, V lost 5 bases, and 17 bases had no gene match. From germline, CDR1 is LNHDA and CDR2 SQIVND (reference sequence). CDR3 bases: TGTGCCAGTAGTTTCCACTGGACAGGCGCCCCGGGAACTGAAGCTTTCTTT. Amino acids: CASSFHWTGAPGTEAFF.

This clonotype was detected a few times. V gene TRBV7-3 combines with J gene TRBJ2-5; a weak D match, TRBD2 (6 bases). Germline CDR1 reads SGHTA; CDR2 reads FQGTGA. V lost 5 bases and J 5 bases, leaving 21 bases between the germline ends. The CDR3 contains 16 residues. The CDR3 nucleotides read TGTGCCAGCAGCCCCAGGGCGGAGGGTGTTCGGGAGACCCAGTACTTC. Translated: CASSPRAEGVRETQYF. Supplemented by reference TRBV7-3 and TRBJ2-5, the full variable domain reads GAGVSQTPSNKVTEKGKYVELRCDPISGHTALYWYRQSLGQGPEFLIYFQGTGAADDSGLPNDRFFAVRPEGSVSTLKIQRTERGDSAVYLCASSPRAEGVRETQYFGPGTRLLVL.

In its sample, this clonotype was seen many times. This chain joins TRBV15 and TRBJ2-1, with 11 nucleotides matching TRBD1. Germline CDR1 is LNHNV and CDR2 is YYDKDF (reference sequence). The CDR3 totals 16 residues. With 5 bases clipped from V and 7 bases from J, the junction kept 10 bases outside the gene matches. The CDR3 spells CATSPRDRGVRNEQFF. The CDR3, as DNA: TGTGCCACCAGCCCCCGGGACAGGGGGGTTAGGAATGAGCAGTTCTTC.

This clonotype appeared many times. The V call is TRBV28, the J call TRBJ2-7; 8 nucleotides match TRBD1. With 7 bases clipped from V and 1 base from J, the junction kept 6 bases outside the gene matches. Looked up from germline, CDR1 is MDHEN and CDR2 is SYDVKM. The CDR3 runs 14 residues. The CDR3 sequence is CASIRTGYSYEQYF. The CDR3 DNA is TGTGCCAGCATCCGGACAGGGTATTCCTACGAGCAGTACTTC. Complete variable domain (other parts from reference TRBV28 and TRBJ2-7): DVKVTQSSRYLVKRTGEKVFLECVQDMDHENMFWYRQDPGLGLRLIYFSYDVKMKEKGDIPEGYSVSREKKERFSLILESASTNQTSMYLCASIRTGYSYEQYFGPGTRLTVT.

This clonotype was seen repeatedly, ten times or more. This chain connects TRBV5-1 to TRBJ2-1; TRBD1 is a possible D gene (5 bases). The CDR3 extends over 14 amino acids. CDR1 and CDR2 from the germline V gene are SGHRS and YFSETQ. V was shortened by 0 bases and J by 7 bases, with 11 bases between the two germline ends. For the CDR3, the DNA is TGCGCCAGCAGCTTGGGATCCAGGGTGAATGAGCAGTTCTTC. Its protein is CASSLGSRVNEQFF. Full variable domain (outside the CDR3, taken from reference TRBV5-1 and TRBJ2-1): KAGVTQTPRYLIKTRGQQVTLSCSPISGHRSVSWYQQTPGQGLQFLFEYFSETQRNKGNFPGRFSGRQFSNSRSEMNVSTLELGDSALYLCASSLGSRVNEQFFGPGTRLTVL.

This clonotype was found many times. The V and J genes are TRBV20-1 and TRBJ2-6; 7 nucleotides agree with TRBD1. The CDR3 totals 17 residues. Unmatched junction bases numbered 12, after V lost 3 bases and J lost 4 bases. Germline V CDR1 and CDR2: DFQATT, SNEGSKA (reference sequence). The CDR3 DNA sequence: TGCAGTGCTAGGCTACAGGGGCTCCGTTCCGGGGCCAACGTCCTGACTTTC. Translation gives CSARLQGLRSGANVLTF.

By sample fraction, this clonotype is medium-sized. This chain connects TRBV5-1 to TRBJ2-3, with 9 bases fitting TRBD2. There are 18 residues in the CDR3. Germline-derived CDR1 and CDR2 are SGHRS and YFSETQ. V lost 0 bases and J lost 6; bases outside the gene matches: 14. CDR3 in DNA: TGCGCCAGCAGCTTGGAATTTCGACTAGCGGTTATCTTCGATACGCAGTATTTT. Amino acid sequence: CASSLEFRLAVIFDTQYF.

This clonotype is judged medium-sized. The rearrangement uses TRBV24-1 and TRBJ2-2; 13 bases are shared with TRBD2. From germline, CDR1 is KGHDR and CDR2 SFDVKD. The CDR3 extends over 17 amino acids. V shed 3 bases, J shed 4 bases, and the junction held 4 bases outside the gene matches. CDR3 sequence (DNA): TGTGCCACCAGTGATCCGGGACTAGCGGGAATCACCGGGGAGCTGTTTTTT. Protein sequence: CATSDPGLAGITGELFF.

A few counts support this clonotype. The chain employs TRBV7-8 and TRBJ2-7, with a weak D call TRBD1 (5 bases). From germline, CDR1 is SGHVS and CDR2 FQNEAQ. The V end was cut by 3 bases, the J end by 6 bases, with 12 bases between. CDR3 size: 13 residues. The CDR3 loop is CASSLQGPGEQYF. In nucleotides, the CDR3 is TGTGCCAGCAGCTTGCAGGGTCCTGGCGAGCAGTACTTC.

By share, this clonotype ranks as medium-sized (0.01 to 0.1%). The rearrangement joins TRBV28 to TRBJ1-2; D not certain. Trimming stripped 7 bases from V and 8 bases from J, with 23 bases between. Germline V gene lookup returns CDR1 MDHEN and CDR2 SYDVKM. The CDR3 loop spans 15 amino acids. CDR3 amino acids: CASTSWVRSMDGYTF. The CDR3, as DNA: TGTGCCAGCACCTCCTGGGTCAGGAGTATGGACGGCTACACCTTC.

The sample holds many counts of this clonotype. V and J are TRBV29-1 and TRBJ2-3, with TRBD1 matching 11 bases. The CDR3 covers 13 residues. V gave up 6 bases and J gave up 6 bases; unmatched junction bases: 5. From germline, CDR1 is SQVTM and CDR2 ANQGSEA. The CDR3: CSVRTGGLDTQYF. Here the CDR3 DNA reads TGCAGCGTCAGGACAGGGGGCTTGGATACGCAGTATTTT.

This clonotype occurred many times. The V and J genes are TRBV10-2 and TRBJ2-3, with D tentatively TRBD2 (6 bases). V was cut by 7 bases and J by 0 bases, with 11 bases left in between. This CDR3 has 14 amino acids. Germline-derived CDR1 and CDR2 are WSHSY and SAAADI. The CDR3 reads CASTLAASTDTQYF. CDR3 DNA sequence: TGCGCCAGCACCTTAGCGGCCAGCACAGATACGCAGTATTTT.

This clonotype has more than one count but fewer than ten. V gene TRBV29-1 combines with J gene TRBJ2-1; 7 nucleotides agree with TRBD2. This CDR3 spans 13 amino acids. CDR1 is SQVTM, CDR2 ANQGSEA, per germline. J lost 7 bases, V lost 3 bases, and 6 bases had no gene match. This CDR3 is CSVDRAGGNEQFF. CDR3 coding DNA: TGCAGCGTTGATCGGGCCGGGGGGAATGAGCAGTTCTTC.

This clonotype occurred many times. The chain has TRBV20-1 and TRBJ2-7; 12 bases are shared with TRBD2. The CDR3 extends over 14 amino acids. J was trimmed by 7 bases and V by 5 bases; bases with no gene match: 9. Per germline, CDR1 DFQATT and CDR2 SNEGSKA (reference sequence). This CDR3 is CSAARLAGEGEQYF. The CDR3 coding sequence is TGCAGTGCTGCAAGACTAGCGGGAGAGGGGGAGCAGTACTTC.

At least ten counts were recorded for this clonotype. The CDR3 DNA is TGTGCCAGCAGCCTTTCTAGCGGGAAGAGCTCCTACAATGAGCAGTTCTTC. It specifies CASSLSSGKSSYNEQFF. The chain combines TRBV11-2 with TRBJ2-1; TRBD2 agrees at 9 bases. This CDR3 comprises 17 residues. V shed 5 bases and J 0 bases; nucleotides not matched to a gene: 8. CDR1 and CDR2 (germline): SGHAT, FQNNGV.

This clonotype was seen ten or more times. J is TRBJ1-5 and V is TRBV5-5; tentatively, D is TRBD1 (6 bases). Germline CDR1 and CDR2: SGHKS and YYEKEE (reference sequence). V gave up 3 bases and J gave up 7 bases, with 14 bases separating them. This CDR3 spans 14 amino acids. The CDR3 nucleotides read TGTGCCAGCAGCTCCCAACGGACAGTACAGCCCCAGCATTTT. Translating it yields CASSSQRTVQPQHF.

V and J are TRBV29-1 and TRBJ2-1; D is unresolved. Germline CDR1 SQVTM, CDR2 ANQGSEA. V was shortened by 4 bases and J by 8 bases, with 6 bases between the two germline ends. The CDR3 is 10 amino acids. The CDR3 loop is CSVVMDEQFF. In DNA form, the CDR3 reads TGCAGCGTTGTTATGGATGAGCAGTTCTTC.

This clonotype was detected many times. The chain is built from TRBV7-3 and TRBJ2-2, with D maybe TRBD2 (6 bases). V shed 9 bases and J shed 13 bases, with 15 bases lying between them. The CDR3 has 11 amino acids. Germline loops: CDR1 SGHTA, CDR2 FQGTGA. The CDR3 DNA reads TGTGCCAGGGGTGCGGGGAATACGCTGTTTTTT. Amino acids: CARGAGNTLFF. Variable domain in full (rest from reference TRBV7-3 and TRBJ2-2): GAGVSQTPSNKVTEKGKYVELRCDPISGHTALYWYRQSLGQGPEFLIYFQGTGAADDSGLPNDRFFAVRPEGSVSTLKIQRTERGDSAVYLCARGAGNTLFFGEGSRLTVL.

This clonotype was observed a handful of times. The J gene is TRBJ2-4, the V gene TRBV12-3 or TRBV12-4, with D possibly TRBD1 on 7 matching bases. Trimming cost V 5 bases and J 1 base, with 18 bases left between them. The CDR3 totals 17 residues. The CDR3 DNA follows: TGTGCCAGCAGTCCAACTGACAGGGCGGGGGCCAAAAACATTCAGTACTTC. Its protein product is CASSPTDRAGAKNIQYF.

By sample fraction, this clonotype is medium-sized. This chain uses TRBV20-1 with TRBJ1-5, with 7 nucleotides matching TRBD1. CDR1 and CDR2 (germline): DFQATT, SNEGSKA (reference sequence). The CDR3 length is 15 residues. The trim removed 6 bases at V and 0 bases at J, leaving 8 bases unmatched. The CDR3 bases are TGCAGTGCCGAGGGGGCCTCTCATAGCAATCAGCCCCAGCATTTT. The encoded protein is CSAEGASHSNQPQHF.